The present TCR beta chain was sequenced within a study of blood T cell repertoires in COVID-19. This CDR3 contains 14 residues. Germline V gene sequence: CDR1 MNHEY, CDR2 SVGEGT. V gave up 5 bases and J gave up 4 bases; unmatched junction bases: 4. Profiled with immunoSEQ multiplex PCR; TCRdb holds only in-frame clones, not every one. The table shows some 320,000 clones, with around 85% occurring only once. The rearrangement links TRBV6-2 or TRBV6-3 to TRBJ1-5; 8 nucleotides align to TRBD1. What was sequenced was peripheral blood. The clonotype comes from a human donor in a cohort sampled during active COVID-19. The CDR3 loop reads CASSQQGENQPQHF. CDR3 sequence (DNA): TGTGCCAGCAGTCAACAGGGGGAGAATCAGCCCCAGCATTTT.